There are a few counts of the clone carrying this T cell receptor beta chain. Its specificity is not known. Together with a sample-barcoded 5' primer, a J-beta primer mix was included in a second PCR lasting 7 to 11 cycles. TCRdb redid the calling of the 5' RACE reads with MiXCR, one entry per CDR3 protein. The data contain 1.5 million to 2 million distinct CDR3 sequences, 30% to 40% of them singletons. CDR3 length: 14 amino acids. The V end was cut by 3 bases, the J end by 1 base, with 10 bases between. From germline, CDR1 is DFQATT and CDR2 SNEGSKA (reference sequence). These data belong to a study of blood T cells in healthy people across ages. Notes on the study in general: Both higher diversity and more naive CD4+ cells marked long-lived donors when set against aged donors.

The sequence was obtained from a human donor in good health. The J gene is TRBJ1-5, the V gene TRBV20-1; D uncertain. Sequencing was performed on blood. Here the CDR3 reads CSASATTSNQPQHF. CDR3 sequence (DNA): TGCAGTGCTAGCGCCACGACGAGCAATCAGCCCCAGCATTTT.